The present TCR beta chain was sequenced within a study of shared clonotypes between healthy human individuals. The table came from immunoSEQ multiplex PCR; TCRdb's copy has only in-frame clones and leaves some out. The repertoire consists of around 750,000 clones, with approximately 74% occurring once and the leading ten covering less than 2%. CDR1 and CDR2 from the germline V gene are SGHRS and YFSETQ. CDR3 length: 16 amino acids. The V end lost 4 bases, the J end lost 8 bases, and 21 bases lay between the germline ends. Sequencing used memory CD4+ T cells sorted from blood. The subset: CD45RA-negative fraction. The gene calls are TRBV5-1 and TRBJ1-4, with D possibly matching TRBD1 (5 bases). This TCR was sampled from a woman aged 25-40 years in good health. The CDR3 is CASSGKVSGEEEKLFF. For the CDR3, the DNA is TGCGCCAGCAGCGGGAAGGTGTCGGGGGAAGAGGAAAAACTGTTTTTT.